This TCR beta chain was profiled in a study of CD8 T cells in Susac syndrome (dated by TCRdb to the late 2010s). General notes on the study: The study used repertoire sequencing to test whether antigen drove CD8+ T cell activation and differentiation in Susac syndrome. Beyond this particular receptor, the publication reports: The study acknowledged that relatively few individuals were included in the TCR sequencing and HLA analysis.

RNA was extracted using the RNeasy kit, and roughly 0.5 to 1 microgram was reverse transcribed with random hexamers. TCR beta CDR3 regions were amplified with the immunoSEQ multiplex PCR assay covering 54 Vbeta and 13 Jbeta segments. PCR amplification bias was corrected by using a synthetic template baseline for primer optimization and computational correction. Processing in the source paper ran as follows. Reads were assigned to V, D and J genes according to IMGT and analyzed in immunoSEQ Analyzer, with only productive sequences retained. Clonality was computed as one minus Shannon entropy normalized by log2 of the number of productive unique sequences. For each patient and control, public and private clones were evaluated among the 100 most prevalent clones. Clones were defined as Susac-specific when absent from the healthy and MS cohorts, from over a thousand published viral clones and from other ImmuneACCESS disease sequences. TCRdb redid the processing of the public reads, applying fastp at Q25 and MiXCR, and retained in-frame beta chains. Identical CDR3 protein sequences are pooled into one entry, listed with their most common genes and DNA. TCRdb assigned the V and J calls; the authors' analysis was not used. The sample table lists about 210,000 distinct CDR3 sequences, over 85% of them with a count of one. The ten largest clones capture 0.1% of the sample.

Note on this clonotype: Its specific antigen is unknown. No base quality information exists; no much larger clone differs at one position.

High-throughput TCR beta sequencing profiled peripheral blood CD8+ and CD4+ T cells from healthy donors, Susac syndrome patients and multiple sclerosis patients. Healthy donors were included as age- and sex-matched controls. Bulk CD8+ and CD4+ T cells were purified magnetically by negative isolation, whereas CD8+ TEMRA cells were enriched by FACS. Blood was collected in EDTA tubes and processed within 24 hours, with PBMCs isolated through density gradient centrifugation. PBMCs intended for TCR sequencing were cryopreserved in liquid nitrogen and thawed later in a water bath at 37 degrees C. A purity of at least 90% was achieved for sorted or isolated CD4+, CD8+ and CD8+ TEMRA cells. Relative to germline, V is missing 5 bases and J is missing 5 bases, with 9 bases of the junction outside any gene match. Measured from the cysteine to the valine, the CDR3 is 13 residues long. The entry retains the CDR3 DNA only, 39 bases that are in frame from base 1. The germline V gene (reference sequence) gives CDR1 as DFQATT and CDR2 as SNEGSKA.

This receptor was obtained from a human donor in good health. Here the chain combines TRBV20-1 and TRBJ2-7; the junction holds 7 bases that match TRBD2. The sequenced sample consisted of CD4+ T cells from PBMCs. CDR3 loop: CSAGGAGRDEQYV. The nucleotide sequence is TGCAGTGCTGGTGGTGCAGGGAGGGACGAGCAGTACGTC.